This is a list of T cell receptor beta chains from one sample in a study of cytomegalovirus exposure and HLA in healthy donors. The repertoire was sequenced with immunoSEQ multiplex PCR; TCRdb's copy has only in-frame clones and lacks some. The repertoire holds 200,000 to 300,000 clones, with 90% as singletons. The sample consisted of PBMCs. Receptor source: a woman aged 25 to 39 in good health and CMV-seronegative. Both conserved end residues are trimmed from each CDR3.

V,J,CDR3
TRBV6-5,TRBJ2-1,ASSYGSPRLVQF
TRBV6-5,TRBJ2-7,ASGLDRGFYEQY
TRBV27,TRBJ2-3,ASSSSRQGTDTQY
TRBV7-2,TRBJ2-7,ASLPAGLAGGKSSEQY
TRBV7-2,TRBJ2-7,ASSLFQASSYEQY
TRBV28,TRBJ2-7,ASSLSSSGSRY
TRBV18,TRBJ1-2,ASSPIDRPEGYT
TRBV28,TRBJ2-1,ASSLEWTDKQF
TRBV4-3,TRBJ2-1,ASSQDSAGEAYNEQF
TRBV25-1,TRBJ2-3,ASSGIYSSTDTQY
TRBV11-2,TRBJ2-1,ASSTTSGSSYNEQF